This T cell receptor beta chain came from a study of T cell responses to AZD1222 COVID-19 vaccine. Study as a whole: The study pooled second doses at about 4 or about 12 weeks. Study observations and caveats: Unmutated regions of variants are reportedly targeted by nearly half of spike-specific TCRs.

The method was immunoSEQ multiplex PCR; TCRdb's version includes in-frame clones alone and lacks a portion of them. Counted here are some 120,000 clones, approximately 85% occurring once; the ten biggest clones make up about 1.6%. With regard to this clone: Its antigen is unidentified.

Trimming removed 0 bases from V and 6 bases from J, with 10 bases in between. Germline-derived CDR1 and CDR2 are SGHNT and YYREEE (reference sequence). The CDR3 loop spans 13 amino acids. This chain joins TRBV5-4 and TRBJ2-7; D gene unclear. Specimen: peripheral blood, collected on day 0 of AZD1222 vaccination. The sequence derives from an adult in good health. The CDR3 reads CASSLGKKFEQYF. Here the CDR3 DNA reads TGTGCCAGCAGCTTGGGCAAAAAGTTCGAGCAGTACTTC.